This record concerns one TCR beta chain sequence. Its specificity is not known. This sample is drawn from a study of T cells after yellow fever vaccination. Whole-study findings and limits: Compared with primary, the secondary response was weaker and peaked at day 5, not 15. Booster samples showed a return of most primary-vaccination clones (approximately 95% CD4, approximately 85% CD8).

TCR cDNA, made by 5'RACE template switching, carried an added universal primer site and UMIs. TCRdb reprocessed the 5' RACE reads via MiXCR and lists one record per CDR3 protein. In the table there are some 500,000 distinct CDR3 sequences, approximately 12% of which are singletons. This clonotype originated in a man aged 30 to 39 who received the YFV17D yellow fever vaccine. The source was PBMCs, collected on the day of the yellow fever booster vaccination.

The CDR3 DNA reads as TGTGCCAGCAGCTTTAGCCTCCACCGCGAGCAGTACTTC. Residues: CASSFSLHREQYF. The gene calls are TRBV6-1 and TRBJ2-7; D unclear. The CDR3 is 13 residues long. In germline, CDR1 is MNHNS, CDR2 SASEGT. Trimming removed 6 bases at V and 6 bases at J, with 15 bases between.